This T cell receptor (beta chain) was identified in a study of shared clonotypes between healthy human individuals. Study-wide points: Blood was the only sampled material, and tissue repertoires likely differ.

Cells designated naive CD8 were CD45RO-negative and were positively selected for CCR7, with terminally differentiated effector memory CD45RA+ cells excluded. Sequenced by immunoSEQ multiplex PCR; TCRdb stores in-frame clones only, minus some. Among 1.5 million to 2.5 million clones listed, about 95% were seen once. As for this clone: The antigen remains undetermined.

Germline CDR1 reads GTSNPN; CDR2 reads SVGIG (reference sequence). Trimming cost V 8 bases and J 1 base, with 11 bases left between them. The CDR3 consists of 13 residues. Sequences were obtained from naive CD8+ T cells sorted from blood. This receptor was obtained from a young man in good health. The chain has TRBV30 and TRBJ2-2; maybe TRBD1 (6 bases). The CDR3 here is CAVQGENTGELFF. The CDR3 DNA is TGTGCCGTACAGGGAGAGAACACCGGGGAGCTGTTTTTT.